This record looks at one T cell receptor beta chain sequence and its context. Unique molecular identifiers featured in how the TCRbeta library was prepared. TCRdb itself ran the PCR reads through MiXCR, one entry per CDR3 protein. The sample yields 600,000 to 700,000 distinct CDR3 sequences, approximately 15% seen once. The record originates from a study of T-cell reconstitution after alpha-beta-depleted transplantation in children. The ends lost 2 bases at V and 0 bases at J; junction bases unmatched: 8. The CDR3 is 17 residues long. Germline loops: CDR1 MDHEN, CDR2 SYDVKM. The sample consisted of PBMCs from the stem cell graft donor, taken from the stem cell graft. The chain has TRBV28 and TRBJ2-5; TRBD1 matches 8 bases. This receptor was obtained from a human donor who donated a stem cell graft to a child with acute myeloid leukemia. CDR3 coding DNA: TGTGCCAGCAGTTTACTTATCCAACAGGGGGACCAAGAGACCCAGTACTTC. Protein sequence: CASSLLIQQGDQETQYF.